These T cell receptor beta chains were read from a single sample in a study of control samples from healthy donors and cancer patients. The repertoire was sequenced with immunoSEQ multiplex PCR; TCRdb's copy has only in-frame clones and lacks some. There are roughly 92,000 clones in the sample; about 86% occur only once, and over 1% lies in the top ten. Sequencing was done on a sample of blood. These receptors came from a woman in her fifties or sixties in good health. Both conserved end residues are part of each CDR3. D genes are given only for firm matches. Expanded clones are given a class, and other clones once, few, many or no size at all.

>TRBJ1-3|.|.|TRBV19
TGTGCCAGTAGTATAGATCTACGGCGGGCTGGAAACACCATATATTTT
CASSIDLRRAGNTIYF
>TRBJ1-2|.|TRBD1|TRBV3-1/TRBV3-2
TGTGCCAGCAGCGGACACAGGGGTGGCTACACCTTC
CASSGHRGGYTF
>TRBJ2-5|few|TRBD2|TRBV4-1
TGCGCCAGCAGCCCGGGACTAGCGGGGGGGCTGGAGACCCAGTACTTC
CASSPGLAGGLETQYF
>TRBJ1-6|.|.|TRBV3-1/TRBV3-2
TGTGCCAGCAGCCCCGCCGTGGCCCCACCTTCACCCCTCCACTTT
CASSPAVAPPSPLHF
>TRBJ2-2|.|TRBD2|TRBV28
TGTGCCAGCAGTTTGCTAGCGGCGAACACCGGGGAGCTGTTTTTT
CASSLLAANTGELFF
>TRBJ1-2|.|.|TRBV3-1/TRBV3-2
TGTGCCAGCAGCCAAGATCTGACGGGCTATGGCTACACCTTC
CASSQDLTGYGYTF
>TRBJ2-7|.|.|TRBV3-1/TRBV3-2
TGTGCCAGCAGCCAAGTTCACAGCCCCTACGAGCAGTACTTC
CASSQVHSPYEQYF
>TRBJ2-6|.|TRBD1|TRBV19
TGTGCCAGTAGTTTCCGACAGGGCACCGTCCTGACTTTC
CASSFRQGTVLTF
>TRBJ2-1|.|TRBD1|TRBV7-3
TGTGCCAGCAGCTTGACAGGGGACGGTGAGCAGTTCTTC
CASSLTGDGEQFF
>TRBJ1-5|.|.|TRBV18
TGTGCCAGCTCACCTGGGGCAGGGGATCAGCCCCAGCATTTT
CASSPGAGDQPQHF
>TRBJ2-5|.|.|TRBV6-5
TGTGCCAGCAGCTCCTTGGGGTCCAGGGCAGAGACCCAGTACTTC
CASSSLGSRAETQYF
>TRBJ2-1|few|.|TRBV12-3/TRBV12-4
TGTGCCAGCAGTCCCAGACGGGCATATGAGCAGTTCTTC
CASSPRRAYEQFF
>TRBJ2-5|.|.|TRBV6-1
TGTGCCAGCAGTGCAGCTAGGGGGGTGATACAAGAGACCCAGTACTTC
CASSAARGVIQETQYF
>TRBJ2-2|.|TRBD1|TRBV18
TGTGCCAGCTCACTGTTCCGGGACAGGCGCTCCTTGACCGGGGAGCTGTTTTTT
CASSLFRDRRSLTGELFF
>TRBJ1-4|.|TRBD1|TRBV18
TGTGCCAGCTCACCTGGACAGGCCAGGGCAACTAATGAAAAACTGTTTTTT
CASSPGQARATNEKLFF